Detailed here is one T cell receptor (beta chain). What it recognizes is unknown. Assay used: immunoSEQ multiplex PCR; TCRdb lists only in-frame clones, some missing. The table includes approximately 300,000 clones, just under 85% detected once. This record comes from a study of Ad26.COV2.S vaccination and SARS-CoV-2 variants. Treatment: roughly 19 received Ad26.COV2.S at low or high dose, single or two shots; several received placebo; per-sample allocation not given. Following the first vaccine or placebo injection, samples were taken on day 63. Study-level findings and limits: Compared with placebo recipients, vaccine recipients had higher spike-specific TCR breadth. Marked by substantial breadth, spike-specific CD8+ and CD4+ T cell responses were reportedly seen after vaccination.

This specimen consisted of peripheral blood, obtained in a trial of Ad26.COV2.S vaccine versus placebo. The sequence derives from a person aged 18 to 65 who received the Ad26.COV2.S COVID-19 vaccine or a placebo.

Written as DNA, the CDR3 is TGCGCCAGCAGCCAAGAGGCAGGGTCTAACTATGGCTACACCTTC. It codes for CASSQEAGSNYGYTF. This chain joins TRBV4-1 and TRBJ1-2; tentative D call: TRBD1 (5 bases). From germline, CDR1 is MGHRA and CDR2 YSYEKL. The CDR3 length is 15 residues. V was shortened by 0 bases and J by 0 bases, with 8 bases between the two germline ends.